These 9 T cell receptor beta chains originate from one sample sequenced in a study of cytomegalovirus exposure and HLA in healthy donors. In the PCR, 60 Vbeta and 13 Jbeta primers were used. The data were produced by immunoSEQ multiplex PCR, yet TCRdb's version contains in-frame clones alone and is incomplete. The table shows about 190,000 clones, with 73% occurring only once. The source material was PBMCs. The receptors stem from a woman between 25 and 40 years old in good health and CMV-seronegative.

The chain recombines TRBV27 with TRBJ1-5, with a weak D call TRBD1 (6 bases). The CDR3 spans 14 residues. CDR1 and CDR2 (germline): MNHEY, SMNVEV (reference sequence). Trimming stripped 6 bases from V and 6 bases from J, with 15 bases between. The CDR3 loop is CASRPGGRGQPQHF. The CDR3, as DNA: TGTGCCAGCAGGCCGGGGGGCCGAGGTCAGCCCCAGCATTTT.

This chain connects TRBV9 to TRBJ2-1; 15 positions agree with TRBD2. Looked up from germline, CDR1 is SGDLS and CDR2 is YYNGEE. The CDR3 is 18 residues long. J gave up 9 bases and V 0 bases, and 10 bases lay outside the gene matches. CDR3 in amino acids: CASSVVGLAGGPMGEQFF. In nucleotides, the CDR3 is TGTGCCAGCAGCGTAGTTGGACTAGCGGGAGGGCCAATGGGTGAGCAGTTCTTC.

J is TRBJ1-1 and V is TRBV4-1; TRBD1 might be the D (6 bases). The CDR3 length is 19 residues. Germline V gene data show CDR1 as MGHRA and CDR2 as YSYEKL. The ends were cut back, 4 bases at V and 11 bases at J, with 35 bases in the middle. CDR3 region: CASSPDRVTGRQVSRWAFF. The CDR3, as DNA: TGCGCCAGCAGCCCGGATAGGGTCACTGGCCGACAGGTTTCAAGATGGGCTTTCTTT.

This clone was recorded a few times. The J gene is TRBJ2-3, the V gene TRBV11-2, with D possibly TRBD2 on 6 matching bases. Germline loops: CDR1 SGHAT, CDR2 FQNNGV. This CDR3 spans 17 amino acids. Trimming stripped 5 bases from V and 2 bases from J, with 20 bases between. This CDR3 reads CASSLGVDYRATDTQYF. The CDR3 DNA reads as TGTGCCAGCAGCCTCGGCGTGGACTACCGAGCCACAGATACGCAGTATTTT.

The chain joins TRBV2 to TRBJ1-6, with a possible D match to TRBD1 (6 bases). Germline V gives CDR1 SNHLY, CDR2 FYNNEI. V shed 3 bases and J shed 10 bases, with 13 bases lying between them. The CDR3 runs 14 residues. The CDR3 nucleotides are TGTGCCAGCAGTGACGGTTTAAGGGGGTCACCCCTCCACTTT. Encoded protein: CASSDGLRGSPLHF. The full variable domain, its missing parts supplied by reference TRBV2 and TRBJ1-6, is EPEVTQTPSHQVTQMGQEVILRCVPISNHLYFYWYRQILGQKVEFLVSFYNNEISEKSEIFDDQFSVERPDGSNFTLKIRSTKLEDSAMYFCASSDGLRGSPLHFGNGTRLTVT.

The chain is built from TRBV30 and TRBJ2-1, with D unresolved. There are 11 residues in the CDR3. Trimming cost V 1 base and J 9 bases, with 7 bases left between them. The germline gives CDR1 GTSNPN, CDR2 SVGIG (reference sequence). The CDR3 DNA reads TGTGCCTGGAGTGACTCTGGTGAGCAGTTCTTC. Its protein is CAWSDSGEQFF.

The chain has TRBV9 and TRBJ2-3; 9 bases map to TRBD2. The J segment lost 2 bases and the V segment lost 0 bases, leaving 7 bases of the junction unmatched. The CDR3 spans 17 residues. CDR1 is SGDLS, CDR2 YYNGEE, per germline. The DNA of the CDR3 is TGTGCCAGCAGCGTAGCTGGGCTAGCGGGACCCACAGATACGCAGTATTTT. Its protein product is CASSVAGLAGPTDTQYF. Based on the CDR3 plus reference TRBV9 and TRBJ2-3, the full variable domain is DSGVTQTPKHLITATGQRVTLRCSPRSGDLSVYWYQQSLDQGLQFLIQYYNGEERAKGNILERFSAQQFPDLHSELNLSSLELGDSALYFCASSVAGLAGPTDTQYFGPGTRLTVL.

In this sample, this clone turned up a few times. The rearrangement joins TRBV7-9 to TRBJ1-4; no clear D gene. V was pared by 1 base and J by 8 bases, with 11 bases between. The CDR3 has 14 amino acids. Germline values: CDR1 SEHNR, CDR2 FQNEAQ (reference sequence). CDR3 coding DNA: TGTGCCAGCAGCTTAGAGGCGGCCGGCGAAAAACTGTTTTTT. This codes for CASSLEAAGEKLFF.

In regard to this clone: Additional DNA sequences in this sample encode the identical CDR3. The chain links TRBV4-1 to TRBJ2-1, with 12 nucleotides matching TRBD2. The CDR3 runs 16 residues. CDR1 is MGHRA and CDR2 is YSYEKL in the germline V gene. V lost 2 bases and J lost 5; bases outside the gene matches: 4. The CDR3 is CASSQILAGGDNEQFF. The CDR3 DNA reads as TGCGCCAGCAGCCAAATTCTAGCGGGAGGGGACAATGAGCAGTTCTTC.